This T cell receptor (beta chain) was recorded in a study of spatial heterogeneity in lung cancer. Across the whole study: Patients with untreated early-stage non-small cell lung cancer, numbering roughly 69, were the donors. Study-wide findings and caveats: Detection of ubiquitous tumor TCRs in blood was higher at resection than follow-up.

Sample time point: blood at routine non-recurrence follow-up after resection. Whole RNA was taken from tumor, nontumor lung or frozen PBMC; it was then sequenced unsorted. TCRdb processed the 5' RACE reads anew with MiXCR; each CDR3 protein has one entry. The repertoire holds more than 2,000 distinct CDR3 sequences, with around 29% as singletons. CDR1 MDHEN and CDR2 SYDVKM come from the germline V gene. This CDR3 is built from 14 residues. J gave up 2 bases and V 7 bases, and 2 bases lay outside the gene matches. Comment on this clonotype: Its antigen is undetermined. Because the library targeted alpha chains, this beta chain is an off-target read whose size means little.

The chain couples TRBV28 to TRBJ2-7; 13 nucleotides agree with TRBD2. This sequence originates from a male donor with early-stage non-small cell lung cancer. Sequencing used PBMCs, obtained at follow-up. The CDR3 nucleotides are TGTGCCAGCAAACTAGCGGGAGGGACCTACGAGCAGTACTTC. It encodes CASKLAGGTYEQYF.